Listed below are T cell receptor beta chains from one sample, sequenced in a study of shared clonotypes between healthy human individuals. Repertoires were generated with immunoSEQ multiplex PCR, while TCRdb's copy carries only in-frame clones and drops some. The sample lists about 1 million clones, 60% to 80% seen once, with about 1.5% in the top ten. The sequenced material came from memory CD4+ T cells sorted from blood. The receptors shown here come from a young man in good health. The CDR3 runs from the conserved cysteine through the conserved F or W. Each record gives: clone size, V gene, J gene, D gene, CDR3 protein, CDR3 DNA. The D gene is left open where the match is weak. Not all rows give a size; the values are once, few, many and, for expanded clones, a class.

size: -; V: TRBV19; J: TRBJ2-4; D: TRBD1; CDR3: CASSIDRGFLIAKNIQYF; DNA: TGTGCCAGTAGTATCGACAGGGGGTTCCTGATAGCCAAAAACATTCAGTACTTC
size: many; V: TRBV6-1; J: TRBJ2-7; D: TRBD2; CDR3: CASSEALAGAYEQYF; DNA: TGTGCCAGCAGTGAAGCGCTAGCGGGGGCCTACGAGCAGTACTTC
size: -; V: TRBV30; J: TRBJ2-5; D: -; CDR3: CAWSADYRETQYF; DNA: TGTGCCTGGAGCGCCGACTATAGAGAGACCCAGTACTTC
size: few; V: TRBV9; J: TRBJ1-5; D: -; CDR3: CASSVDGAGNQPQHF; DNA: TGTGCCAGCAGCGTAGACGGGGCGGGCAATCAGCCCCAGCATTTT
size: -; V: TRBV7-3; J: TRBJ2-5; D: -; CDR3: CASSLRGAGETQYF; DNA: TGTGCCAGCAGCTTAAGGGGGGCCGGAGAGACCCAGTACTTC
size: once; V: TRBV5-1; J: TRBJ1-1; D: -; CDR3: CASSYLQGGDTEAFF; DNA: TGCGCCAGCAGCTACCTACAGGGAGGGGACACTGAAGCTTTCTTT
size: -; V: TRBV7-2; J: TRBJ2-2; D: -; CDR3: CASSKQMNTGELFF; DNA: TGTGCCAGCAGCAAACAGATGAACACCGGGGAGCTGTTTTTT
size: once; V: TRBV19; J: TRBJ1-2; D: -; CDR3: CASSIGLSYGYTF; DNA: TGTGCCAGTAGTATCGGCCTATCCTATGGCTACACCTTC
size: -; V: TRBV7-2; J: TRBJ1-3; D: -; CDR3: CASSFDISENTIYF; DNA: TGTGCCAGCAGCTTTGACATATCGGAAAACACCATATATTTT
size: many; V: TRBV6-5; J: TRBJ1-1; D: -; CDR3: CASSFRGAEAFF; DNA: TGTGCCAGCAGTTTCCGGGGCGCTGAAGCTTTCTTT
size: -; V: TRBV28; J: TRBJ1-1; D: -; CDR3: CASSPPGPMNTEAFF; DNA: TGTGCCAGCAGTCCGCCGGGTCCTATGAACACTGAAGCTTTCTTT
size: once; V: TRBV11-2; J: TRBJ1-2; D: TRBD1; CDR3: CASSPQGVYGYTF; DNA: TGTGCCAGCAGCCCACAGGGGGTCTATGGCTACACCTTC
size: -; V: TRBV7-2; J: TRBJ2-5; D: TRBD2; CDR3: CASSWGAGMKIGTQYF; DNA: TGTGCCAGCAGCTGGGGAGCGGGAATGAAGATCGGGACCCAGTACTTC
size: -; V: TRBV2; J: TRBJ1-2; D: TRBD1; CDR3: CASRGTGRNYGYTF; DNA: TGTGCCAGCAGGGGGACAGGGCGAAACTATGGCTACACCTTC
size: few; V: TRBV7-9; J: TRBJ2-1; D: -; CDR3: CASSFARDEQFF; DNA: TGTGCCAGCAGCTTTGCTAGGGATGAGCAGTTCTTC
size: -; V: TRBV25-1; J: TRBJ2-5; D: TRBD2; CDR3: CASSSSGEGQETQYF; DNA: TGTGCCAGCAGTTCTAGCGGGGAGGGCCAAGAGACCCAGTACTTC
size: few; V: TRBV7-9; J: TRBJ2-2; D: -; CDR3: CASSSKDEGGVGELFF; DNA: TGTGCCAGCAGCTCCAAAGATGAAGGGGGAGTCGGGGAGCTGTTTTTT
size: -; V: TRBV19; J: TRBJ1-5; D: -; CDR3: CASSPNRQPQHF; DNA: TGTGCCAGTAGCCCGAATCGGCAGCCCCAGCATTTT
size: -; V: TRBV27; J: TRBJ2-7; D: -; CDR3: CASSFGGEQYF; DNA: TGTGCCAGCAGTTTCGGGGGCGAGCAGTACTTC
size: -; V: TRBV10-3; J: TRBJ1-6; D: TRBD1; CDR3: CAISEETGGGTLHF; DNA: TGTGCCATCAGTGAGGAGACAGGGGGCGGCACCCTCCACTTT
size: -; V: TRBV27; J: TRBJ2-1; D: TRBD2; CDR3: CASSPGLAGVGEQFF; DNA: TGTGCCAGCAGTCCCGGACTAGCGGGAGTTGGTGAGCAGTTCTTC
size: -; V: TRBV25-1; J: TRBJ2-7; D: TRBD1; CDR3: CASSGQGLEEYF; DNA: TGTGCCAGCAGTGGACAGGGCCTCGAGGAGTACTTC
size: -; V: TRBV6-1; J: TRBJ2-7; D: TRBD1; CDR3: CASFGTGEYEQYF; DNA: TGTGCCAGCTTCGGGACAGGGGAATACGAGCAGTACTTC
size: -; V: TRBV10-3; J: TRBJ1-2; D: TRBD1; CDR3: CAISERGQGADGYTF; DNA: TGTGCCATCAGTGAACGGGGACAGGGGGCAGATGGCTACACCTTC
size: few; V: TRBV5-5; J: TRBJ2-7; D: TRBD2; CDR3: CASSFLAGESYEQYF; DNA: TGTGCCAGCAGCTTCCTAGCGGGGGAGTCCTACGAGCAGTACTTC
size: few; V: TRBV4-2; J: TRBJ1-1; D: -; CDR3: CASSQEGGVAFF; DNA: TGTGCCAGCAGCCAAGAAGGAGGGGTAGCTTTCTTT
size: -; V: TRBV4-3; J: TRBJ2-2; D: TRBD1; CDR3: CASSQAPTGSTGELFF; DNA: TGCGCCAGCAGCCAAGCCCCGACAGGGTCCACCGGGGAGCTGTTTTTT
size: many; V: TRBV7-9; J: TRBJ1-4; D: -; CDR3: CASSSRLEKLFF; DNA: TGTGCCAGCAGCTCCAGGCTGGAAAAACTGTTTTTT
size: few; V: TRBV25-1; J: TRBJ2-1; D: TRBD2; CDR3: CASSVLGGGTVNEQFF; DNA: TGTGCCAGCAGTGTTTTGGGCGGGGGGACCGTTAATGAGCAGTTCTTC
size: -; V: TRBV6-5; J: TRBJ2-7; D: TRBD2; CDR3: CASSSHLAGGPYEQYF; DNA: TGTGCCAGCAGTTCCCACCTAGCGGGAGGGCCCTACGAGCAGTACTTC
size: -; V: TRBV7-2; J: TRBJ2-7; D: -; CDR3: CASSFSIGSYEQYF; DNA: TGTGCCAGCAGCTTTTCAATCGGCTCCTACGAGCAGTACTTC
size: -; V: TRBV10-2; J: TRBJ1-5; D: -; CDR3: CASSESKSRGINQPQHF; DNA: TGCGCCAGCAGTGAGTCAAAAAGCAGGGGTATTAATCAGCCCCAGCATTTT
size: -; V: TRBV20-1; J: TRBJ2-5; D: -; CDR3: CSARDPPSQYF; DNA: TGCAGTGCTAGAGATCCTCCGTCCCAGTACTTC
size: -; V: TRBV7-2; J: TRBJ1-2; D: -; CDR3: CASSLVPGGNYGYTF; DNA: TGTGCCAGCAGCTTAGTTCCGGGGGGAAACTATGGCTACACCTTC